The 22 T cell receptor beta chains presented below share a single source sample, sequenced in a study of Ad26.COV2.S vaccination and SARS-CoV-2 variants. Libraries were prepared by immunoSEQ multiplex PCR; TCRdb keeps only in-frame clonotypes and omits some of them. The table lists some 320,000 clones, just over 85% of them singletons. Noted treatment: over 15 received Ad26.COV2.S at low or high dose, single or two shots; roughly five received placebo; per-sample allocation not given. Day 63 after the first injection of vaccine or placebo was the sampling time. This material consisted of peripheral blood, taken in a trial of Ad26.COV2.S vaccine versus placebo. The receptors come from a person between 18 and 60 years old who received the Ad26.COV2.S COVID-19 vaccine or a placebo.

This clone has just a few counts. The junction differs from germline at one of its ends, possibly a read error. This chain joins TRBV14 and TRBJ1-2; the D is unclear. CDR1 and CDR2 from the germline V gene are SGHDN and FVKESK. This CDR3 is 11 amino acids long. The CDR3 region has the DNA TGTGCCAGCAGCCAAGGTCGGCAGGAGAACTTC. As protein: CASSQGRQENF.

This clone turned up a few times. V is TRBV7-9 and J is TRBJ1-6; D gene ambiguous. This CDR3 contains 14 residues. The ends were cut back, 3 bases at V and 8 bases at J, with 11 bases in the middle. Germline V gives CDR1 SEHNR, CDR2 FQNEAQ (reference sequence). The CDR3 DNA reads as TGTGCCAGCAGCTTGTGGGCGGACCATTCACCCCTCCACTTT. Protein: CASSLWADHSPLHF.

V and J are TRBV5-5 and TRBJ2-1, with D perhaps matching TRBD1 or TRBD2 (6 bases each). CDR1 SGHKS and CDR2 YYEKEE come from the germline V gene (reference sequence). Trimming left V 1 base short and J 15 bases short, with 23 bases between. The CDR3 has 15 amino acids. CDR3 region: CASSLLGGSPKNWFF. The CDR3 DNA is TGTGCCAGCAGCTTGTTAGGGGGGTCCCCCAAGAATTGGTTCTTC.

In the case of this clone: Additional DNA sequences in this sample encode the identical CDR3. The chain is built from TRBV5-4 and TRBJ2-1; maybe TRBD2 (5 bases). V was pared by 0 bases and J by 0 bases, with 7 bases between. The CDR3 length is 15 residues. The V gene's germline CDR1 is SGHNT and CDR2 YYREEE (reference sequence). The CDR3 loop is CASSLGGSSYNEQFF. The CDR3 DNA follows: TGTGCCAGCAGCTTGGGAGGGAGCTCCTACAATGAGCAGTTCTTC.

The J gene is TRBJ1-3, the V gene TRBV19; 7 nucleotides match TRBD1. Unmatched junction bases numbered 11, after V lost 4 bases and J lost 2 bases. From germline, CDR1 is LNHDA and CDR2 SQIVND (reference sequence). The CDR3 consists of 17 residues. The CDR3 protein is CASSTLTGRPAGNTIYF. CDR3 nucleotides: TGTGCCAGTAGTACCCTGACAGGGAGACCGGCTGGAAACACCATATATTTT.

The chain couples TRBV7-5 to TRBJ1-2; TRBD1, the table's D call, lacks a check against the DNA. TRBV7-5 is termed a pseudogene. The CDR3 is 16 amino acids. CDR3 DNA: TGTGCCACTAAGGGGGACATCCGTTTGCCGTACTATGGCTACACCTTC. Translating it yields CATKGDIRLPYYGYTF.

This clone has just one count. This chain joins TRBV9 and TRBJ2-2; either TRBD1 or TRBD2 may supply D (5 bases each). The germline V gene has CDR1 SGDLS and CDR2 YYNGEE. The CDR3 has 15 residues. Trimming took 3 bases from V and 0 from J, leaving 9 bases between them. The DNA of the CDR3 is TGTGCCAGCAGCGCGGGGCCCTCGAACACCGGGGAGCTGTTTTTT. Amino acids: CASSAGPSNTGELFF.

V gene TRBV5-4 combines with J gene TRBJ1-4, with D tentatively TRBD1 (6 bases). This CDR3 has 14 residues. Germline-derived CDR1 and CDR2 are SGHNT and YYREEE (reference sequence). The germline V and J ends were trimmed by 2 bases and 5 bases, with 10 bases remaining between them. CDR3 protein: CASSFRGPNEKLFF. In DNA form, the CDR3 reads TGTGCCAGCAGCTTCAGGGGACCCAATGAAAAACTGTTTTTT.

The rearrangement links TRBV10-2 to TRBJ1-5, with D tentatively TRBD1 (6 bases). With 5 bases removed from V and 4 bases from J, the gap between germline ends came to 15 bases. CDR3 size: 15 residues. Germline V gene data show CDR1 as WSHSY and CDR2 as SAAADI. The CDR3 region has the DNA TGCGCCAGCAGTCCCAGGGGTTCAGAAAATCAGCCCCAGCATTTT. Translating gives CASSPRGSENQPQHF.

This clone was counted a few times. V usage is TRBV7-9 and J usage is TRBJ1-2; D is possibly TRBD1 (5 bases). The CDR3 is 13 residues long. V was trimmed by 1 base and J by 5 bases, leaving 8 bases between them. The V gene's germline CDR1 is SEHNR and CDR2 FQNEAQ (reference sequence). CDR3 sequence: CASSLVGGYGYTF. The CDR3 DNA reads TGTGCCAGCAGCTTAGTCGGGGGATATGGCTACACCTTC.

The chain joins TRBV7-2 to TRBJ2-2, with 9 bases that match TRBD1. The V and J ends lost 4 bases and 1 base, in that order; junction bases with no gene match: 4. The CDR3 has 16 amino acids. Germline V gives CDR1 SGHTA, CDR2 FQGNSA. The chain's CDR3 is CASSSRTGENTGELFF. The DNA of the CDR3 is TGTGCCAGCAGCTCCAGGACAGGGGAGAACACCGGGGAGCTGTTTTTT.

The chain carries TRBV21-1 and TRBJ1-6; no check of the table's D call, TRBD1, against the DNA was made. TRBV21-1 is a recognized pseudogene. There are 16 residues in the CDR3. CDR3 sequence (DNA): TGTGCCAGCAGCAAATTTCGCCCCGTAGGGGGTTCACCCCTCCACTTT. Translating gives CASSKFRPVGGSPLHF.

V is TRBV11-1 and J is TRBJ1-1; no clear D gene. V dropped 5 bases and J dropped 1 base, with 11 bases sitting between them. Germline V CDR1 and CDR2: SGHAT, FQDESV (reference sequence). The CDR3 consists of 14 residues. CDR3 residues: CASSKGRTNTEAFF. The CDR3 nucleotides read TGTGCCAGCAGCAAAGGACGGACGAACACTGAAGCTTTCTTT.

This clone was picked up one time. The CDR3 DNA sequence: TGTGCCAGCAGTCCCGGCGGACAGAACTATGGCTACACCTTC. Translating gives CASSPGGQNYGYTF. This chain connects TRBV27 to TRBJ1-2; D possibly corresponds to TRBD1 (6 bases). This CDR3 is built from 14 residues. The V and J ends lost 5 bases and 2 bases respectively, with 12 bases between them. CDR1 and CDR2 (germline): MNHEY, SMNVEV (reference sequence).

This rearrangement joins TRBV27 to TRBJ2-3; D perhaps matches TRBD2 (5 bases). V was cut by 2 bases and J by 5 bases, with 8 bases left in between. The CDR3 has 13 residues. The V gene's germline CDR1 is MNHEY and CDR2 SMNVEV (reference sequence). The CDR3: CASSLLGEDTQYF. Here the CDR3 DNA reads TGTGCCAGCAGTTTACTCGGGGAAGATACGCAGTATTTT.

The chain's CDR3 is CASSLSGGQAGGNTIYF. In nucleotides, the CDR3 is TGCGCCAGCAGCTTGTCCGGCGGACAGGCAGGCGGAAACACCATATATTTT. The genes are TRBV5-1 and TRBJ1-3; 7 bases are shared with TRBD1. CDR1 and CDR2 (germline): SGHRS, YFSETQ. V was clipped by 1 base and J by 4 bases; unmatched bases: 11. The CDR3 length is 17 residues. Based on the CDR3 plus reference TRBV5-1 and TRBJ1-3, the full variable domain is KAGVTQTPRYLIKTRGQQVTLSCSPISGHRSVSWYQQTPGQGLQFLFEYFSETQRNKGNFPGRFSGRQFSNSRSEMNVSTLELGDSALYLCASSLSGGQAGGNTIYFGEGSWLTVV.

The V call is TRBV7-3, the J call TRBJ1-1; 8 bases match TRBD1. Per germline, CDR1 SGHTA and CDR2 FQGTGA. The CDR3 is 14 residues long. The J segment lost 1 base and the V segment lost 4 bases, leaving 2 bases of the junction unmatched. The CDR3 bases are TGTGCCAGCAGCTCACAGGGGGAGAACACTGAAGCTTTCTTT. This gives the protein CASSSQGENTEAFF.

This clone showed up just once. The chain uses TRBV29-1 and TRBJ2-7; 7 nucleotides match TRBD2. The CDR3 length is 13 residues. Trimming at V came to 6 bases and at J to 6 bases, leaving 11 bases not matched to a gene. CDR1 and CDR2 from the germline V gene are SQVTM and ANQGSEA. The CDR3 DNA reads as TGCAGCGTCGAAATAAGTTGGGGGGGCGAGCAGTACTTC. Translation gives CSVEISWGGEQYF.

The V gene is TRBV7-9, the J gene TRBJ2-5, with D maybe TRBD2 (5 bases). The V gene lost 6 bases and the J gene lost 3 bases, with 17 bases spanning the gap. Germline V gene data show CDR1 as SEHNR and CDR2 as FQNEAQ (reference sequence). The CDR3 length is 15 residues. This CDR3 is CASRLEGGAEETQYF. CDR3 coding DNA: TGTGCCAGCAGACTAGAGGGCGGAGCCGAAGAGACCCAGTACTTC. Looking up the rest from reference TRBV7-9 and TRBJ2-5 gives the full variable domain: DTGVSQNPRHKITKRGQNVTFRCDPISEHNRLYWYRQTLGQGPEFLTYFQNEAQLEKSRLLSDRFSAERPKGSFSTLEIQRTEQGDSAMYLCASRLEGGAEETQYFGPGTRLLVL.

V gene TRBV27 combines with J gene TRBJ2-7; D gene ambiguous. The V gene's germline CDR1 is MNHEY and CDR2 SMNVEV (reference sequence). The V gene lost 2 bases and the J gene lost 2 bases, with 16 bases spanning the gap. The CDR3 spans 16 residues. CDR3 nucleotides: TGTGCCAGCAGTTTAAATCCGCAGCGAGCCACCTACGAGCAGTACTTC. Protein product: CASSLNPQRATYEQYF.

The genes are TRBV6-6 and TRBJ2-3, with D maybe TRBD2 (6 bases). The germline CDR1 and CDR2 sequences are MNHNY and SVGAGI (reference sequence). The germline V and J ends were trimmed by 5 bases and 1 base, with 13 bases remaining between them. The CDR3 consists of 15 residues. CDR3 in amino acids: CASSAGTFRTDTQYF. CDR3 sequence (DNA): TGTGCCAGCAGTGCTGGGACTTTCCGCACAGATACGCAGTATTTT.

The chain joins TRBV4-1 to TRBJ2-7; TRBD1 aligns across 12 bases. Trimming took 8 bases from V and 0 from J; bases not matched to a gene: 11. The germline CDR1 and CDR2 sequences are MGHRA and YSYEKL. The CDR3 spans 17 residues. The chain's CDR3 is CASPGQGAQFSSYEQYF. The CDR3 coding sequence is TGCGCCAGCCCGGGACAGGGGGCCCAATTCAGCTCCTACGAGCAGTACTTC.